The 29 T cell receptor beta chains below come from one sample, sequenced in a study of identical twins. TCRdb re-derived calls from the 5' RACE reads in MiXCR, one entry per CDR3 protein. The sample lists 250,000 to 350,000 distinct CDR3 sequences; roughly 10% were seen once. In addition, the sample was reused for a study of yellow fever vaccine responses in identical twins.

The specimen was CD8+ T cells sorted from blood. These receptors all come from a woman aged 18-29 years in good health.

This clonotype was seen ten or more times. The chain combines TRBV7-2 with TRBJ2-7; D may be TRBD1 (5 bases). The V gene lost 1 base and the J gene lost 3 bases, with 10 bases spanning the gap. The CDR3 extends over 14 amino acids. Germline assignment: CDR1 SGHTA and CDR2 FQGNSA. CDR3 loop: CASSLGQMNYEQYF. CDR3 coding DNA: TGTGCCAGCAGCTTAGGACAGATGAACTACGAGCAGTACTTC.

V gene TRBV7-9 combines with J gene TRBJ2-3, with D perhaps assigned TRBD1 or TRBD2 (6 bases each). The length of the CDR3 is 15 residues. Trimming removed 2 bases at V and 0 bases at J, with 9 bases between. Germline CDR1 reads SEHNR; CDR2 reads FQNEAQ (reference sequence). CDR3 residues: CASSLWGASTDTQYF. CDR3 sequence (DNA): TGTGCCAGCAGCTTATGGGGGGCTAGCACAGATACGCAGTATTTT.

This clonotype was observed at least ten times. In DNA form, the CDR3 reads TGCGCCAGCAGCCAAGATCCCGGTAACTATGGCTACACCTTC. Residues: CASSQDPGNYGYTF. The V call is TRBV4-3, the J call TRBJ1-2; D gene ambiguous. V dropped 0 bases and J dropped 1 base, with 6 bases sitting between them. CDR3 length: 14 amino acids. From germline, CDR1 is LGHNA and CDR2 YSLEER.

Many counts were recorded for this clonotype. The chain carries TRBV9 and TRBJ1-2, with D tentatively TRBD1 (5 bases). Trimming shortened V by 3 bases and J by 2 bases, and 14 bases separated the two germline ends. Germline lookup yields CDR1 SGDLS and CDR2 YYNGEE. The CDR3 consists of 15 residues. For the CDR3, the DNA is TGTGCCAGCAGCGCCGACCTTGACAGCAACTATGGCTACACCTTC. This sequence encodes CASSADLDSNYGYTF.

This clonotype was seen only a few times. This CDR3 reads CASSFLGSNYEQYF. The CDR3, as DNA: TGTGCCAGCAGTTTCCTCGGGTCAAACTACGAGCAGTACTTC. J is TRBJ2-7 and V is TRBV28, with unresolved D. Germline loops: CDR1 MDHEN, CDR2 SYDVKM. V lost 3 bases and J lost 3, with 12 bases in between. The CDR3 has 14 residues.

This chain uses TRBV3-1 with TRBJ2-3; 7 nucleotides line up with TRBD1. The CDR3 runs to 18 residues. V trimming: 0 bases; J trimming: 3 bases; junction bases outside the gene matches: 12. CDR1 and CDR2 (germline): LGHDT, YNNKEL (reference sequence). The CDR3 spells CASSQDRSQGVRTDTQYF. The CDR3 nucleotides read TGTGCCAGCAGCCAAGATCGAAGCCAGGGGGTAAGAACAGATACGCAGTATTTT.

This clonotype was observed many times. This rearrangement joins TRBV12-3 or TRBV12-4 to TRBJ2-5, with unresolved D. The CDR3 spans 17 residues. Trimming left V 7 bases short and J 5 bases short, with 26 bases between. The CDR3 bases are TGTGCCAGCACTTCCGAGCCTCCCAGGACCTTTCGGGAGACCCAGTACTTC. Translating it yields CASTSEPPRTFRETQYF.

V is TRBV7-9 and J is TRBJ1-2; TRBD1 agrees at 8 bases. CDR1 is SEHNR, CDR2 FQNEAQ, per germline (reference sequence). This CDR3 spans 15 amino acids. V lost 4 bases to trimming and J lost 1 base; unmatched junction nucleotides: 5. The CDR3 nucleotides read TGTGCCAGCAGCTCCGGGACAGGACATAACTATGGCTACACCTTC. Protein product: CASSSGTGHNYGYTF.

This clonotype was observed at least ten times. The chain employs TRBV12-3 or TRBV12-4 and TRBJ2-7, with 7 bases that match TRBD2. V lost 6 bases, J lost 0 bases, and 2 bases stayed unmatched. This CDR3 region has 13 residues. CDR3 protein: CASRRGSSYEQYF. CDR3 DNA: TGTGCCAGCAGGCGGGGGAGCTCCTACGAGCAGTACTTC.

This clonotype was seen repeatedly, ten times or more. The chain links TRBV9 to TRBJ2-3; weak D call: TRBD2 (5 bases). V was pared by 3 bases and J by 3 bases, with 14 bases between. Germline CDR1 reads SGDLS; CDR2 reads YYNGEE. CDR3 length: 15 residues. The CDR3 is CASSGAASGTDTQYF. The CDR3 DNA is TGTGCCAGCAGCGGAGCGGCAAGCGGAACAGATACGCAGTATTTT. The whole variable domain, filled in from reference TRBV9 and TRBJ2-3, reads DSGVTQTPKHLITATGQRVTLRCSPRSGDLSVYWYQQSLDQGLQFLIQYYNGEERAKGNILERFSAQQFPDLHSELNLSSLELGDSALYFCASSGAASGTDTQYFGPGTRLTVL.

This clonotype was recorded many times. The genes are TRBV29-1 and TRBJ2-5, with 9 bases matching TRBD1. The germline CDR1 and CDR2 sequences are SQVTM and ANQGSEA. V dropped 8 bases and J dropped 2; count of bases not matched to a gene: 12. There are 15 residues in the CDR3. The CDR3 nucleotides are TGCAGCCAACCCCGGGGACAGGGATTTCAAGAGACCCAGTACTTC. This translates into CSQPRGQGFQETQYF.

The gene calls are TRBV29-1 and TRBJ2-1, with no clear D. This CDR3 has 13 amino acids. V was clipped by 5 bases and J by 5 bases, with 13 bases between them. Germline V gene sequence: CDR1 SQVTM, CDR2 ANQGSEA. CDR3 in amino acids: CSVPAWNNNEQFF. CDR3 nucleotide sequence: TGCAGCGTTCCAGCATGGAATAACAATGAGCAGTTCTTC.

The table lists this clonotype with a few counts. The genes are TRBV4-1 and TRBJ2-1; 10 bases fit TRBD1. The CDR3 spans 14 residues. Germline CDR1 is MGHRA and CDR2 is YSYEKL. The V and J ends lost 4 bases and 8 bases, in that order; junction bases with no gene match: 5. The CDR3 DNA reads TGCGCCAGCAGCCCAGGGACAGGGGTGGATGAGCAGTTCTTC. This encodes CASSPGTGVDEQFF.

The chain links TRBV6-5 to TRBJ2-7; D is perhaps TRBD1 (5 bases). This CDR3 contains 15 residues. The V end lost 2 bases, the J end lost 5 bases, and 16 bases lay between the germline ends. Germline CDR1 reads MNHEY; CDR2 reads SVGAGI. CDR3 coding DNA: TGTGCCAGCAGTTACCAGCCACAGGTGCTCGACGAGCAGTACTTC. As protein: CASSYQPQVLDEQYF.

This clonotype was found a few times. The chain joins TRBV10-3 to TRBJ2-7; no definite D call. The germline V gene has CDR1 ENHRY and CDR2 SYGVKD. V was trimmed by 2 bases and J by 3 bases, leaving 8 bases between them. The CDR3 spans 13 residues. The chain's CDR3 is CAISEGQVYEQYF. CDR3 sequence (DNA): TGTGCCATCAGTGAGGGCCAGGTCTACGAGCAGTACTTC.

A few counts support this clonotype. J is TRBJ2-4 and V is TRBV5-1; a possible D gene is TRBD1 (6 bases). Germline CDR1 is SGHRS and CDR2 is YFSETQ. V lost 0 bases and J lost 0, with 13 bases in between. This CDR3 spans 17 amino acids. This chain's CDR3 is CASSLDGQILAKNIQYF. DNA for the CDR3: TGCGCCAGCAGCTTGGACGGACAGATTTTAGCCAAAAACATTCAGTACTTC.

The sample holds a few counts of this clonotype. The rearrangement uses TRBV29-1 and TRBJ2-7, with D possibly being TRBD2 (8 bases). CDR3 size: 13 residues. CDR1 SQVTM and CDR2 ANQGSEA come from the germline V gene. V lost 8 bases and J 2 bases, leaving 16 bases between the germline ends. CDR3 sequence reads: CSSREGAAYEQYF. DNA for the CDR3: TGCAGCTCACGGGAGGGGGCGGCCTACGAGCAGTACTTC.

This clonotype was counted only a few times. The junction departs from the called germline gene at one end, perhaps through a read error. The V call is TRBV25-1, the J call TRBJ2-7, with 9 nucleotides matching TRBD1. Germline loops: CDR1 MGHDK, CDR2 SYGVNS. The CDR3 extends over 14 amino acids. CDR3 sequence reads: CASSSGQGSSEQYF. The CDR3 DNA reads as TGTGCCAGCAGTTCGGGACAGGGTTCCTCCGAGCAGTACTTC.

This clonotype was observed a few times. This chain joins TRBV12-3 or TRBV12-4 and TRBJ2-3; 7 positions agree with TRBD2. This CDR3 has 15 residues. V lost 5 bases to trimming and J lost 0 bases; unmatched junction nucleotides: 5. CDR3 nucleotides: TGTGCCAGCAGTGGGGGACTACTTAGCACAGATACGCAGTATTTT. Translation gives CASSGGLLSTDTQYF.

This rearrangement joins TRBV20-1 to TRBJ2-7; TRBD1 agrees at 8 bases. The CDR3 is 13 residues long. In germline, CDR1 is DFQATT, CDR2 SNEGSKA (reference sequence). The junction had 7 bases not matched to a gene; V was cut back by 6 bases and J by 3 bases. CDR3 region: CSARGQADYEQYF. DNA for the CDR3: TGCAGTGCAAGGGGACAGGCGGACTACGAGCAGTACTTC.

This clonotype appeared many times. The genes are TRBV7-9 and TRBJ2-3; D not resolved. The ends were cut back, 4 bases at V and 2 bases at J, with 16 bases in the middle. The CDR3 spans 16 residues. CDR1 is SEHNR and CDR2 is FQNEAQ in the germline V gene (reference sequence). CDR3 sequence: CASSWKLEQITDTQYF. The DNA of the CDR3 is TGTGCCAGCAGCTGGAAACTCGAGCAAATCACAGATACGCAGTATTTT.

This clonotype has a handful of counts. The genes are TRBV6-1 and TRBJ2-6, with TRBD1 matching 8 bases. In germline, CDR1 is MNHNS, CDR2 SASEGT. This CDR3 is 17 amino acids long. V gave up 7 bases and J gave up 0 bases; unmatched junction bases: 8. CDR3 region: CASTTGQAHSGANVLTF. CDR3 DNA: TGTGCCAGCACCACGGGACAGGCCCACTCTGGGGCCAACGTCCTGACTTTC.

Details on this clonotype: This may arise from a read error, as a much more abundant clone is one base away. The chain uses TRBV6-2 or TRBV6-3 and TRBJ2-1, with 8 bases aligning to TRBD2. Germline V gene sequence: CDR1 MNHEY, CDR2 SVGEGT. This CDR3 is 14 amino acids long. The CDR3 sequence is CAGSYREGLQRQFF. The CDR3 DNA follows: TGTGCCGGCAGTTATCGGGAGGGCCTGCAGAGGCAGTTCTTC.

The table lists this clonotype with a few counts. The chain employs TRBV12-3 or TRBV12-4 and TRBJ2-1; 10 nucleotides align to TRBD2. Germline trimming cut 5 bases from V and 3 bases from J; bases unmatched to any gene: 4. The CDR3 sequence is 15 residues long. The chain's CDR3 is CASSQTSGIYNEQFF. The CDR3 nucleotides are TGTGCCAGCAGTCAAACTAGCGGGATCTACAATGAGCAGTTCTTC.

This clonotype was observed many times. The rearrangement joins TRBV10-3 to TRBJ2-7; D might be TRBD1 or TRBD2, each matching 5 bases. The CDR3 extends over 13 amino acids. CDR1 and CDR2 from the germline V gene are ENHRY and SYGVKD. Trimming shortened V by 6 bases and J by 6 bases, and 15 bases separated the two germline ends. This chain's CDR3 is CAISPPGDPEQYF. The CDR3 DNA reads as TGTGCCATCAGCCCGCCTGGGGACCCCGAGCAGTACTTC.

There are a few counts of this clonotype. This chain connects TRBV7-9 to TRBJ2-2; perhaps D is TRBD1 or TRBD2 (5 bases each). The CDR3 runs to 16 residues. The V gene lost 5 bases and the J gene lost 5 bases, with 18 bases spanning the gap. CDR1 and CDR2 (germline): SEHNR, FQNEAQ (reference sequence). The CDR3 DNA follows: TGTGCCAGCAGCCCAGGGACCTCCGCGTCAACCGGGGAGCTGTTTTTT. The encoded protein is CASSPGTSASTGELFF.

This clonotype has ten or more counts. The CDR3 here is CASSLADYRGESYEQYF. CDR3 DNA sequence: TGTGCCAGCAGCTTAGCAGACTACAGGGGAGAAAGCTACGAGCAGTACTTC. The genes are TRBV7-2 and TRBJ2-7; the match to TRBD1 covers 7 bases. CDR1 is SGHTA, CDR2 FQGNSA, per germline. J lost 3 bases, V lost 0 bases, and 11 bases had no gene match. This CDR3 is 17 amino acids long.

The rearrangement uses TRBV29-1 and TRBJ2-1; unclear D gene. The V and J ends lost 5 bases and 10 bases respectively, with 18 bases between them. CDR1 and CDR2 (germline): SQVTM, ANQGSEA. This CDR3 is 13 amino acids long. In nucleotides, the CDR3 is TGCAGCGTTCTGACACCCTTAAAGGGAGAGCAGTTCTTC. It yields the protein CSVLTPLKGEQFF.

This clonotype was recorded many times. The chain employs TRBV11-1 and TRBJ2-1, with TRBD2 matching 8 bases. V gave up 5 bases and J gave up 5 bases; unmatched junction bases: 17. The CDR3 is 18 residues long. CDR1 and CDR2 from the germline V gene are SGHAT and FQDESV (reference sequence). The CDR3 reads CASSPKDWVAGRDNEQFF. The CDR3 bases are TGTGCCAGCAGCCCGAAAGACTGGGTAGCGGGGCGCGACAATGAGCAGTTCTTC.